This T cell receptor beta chain came from a study of T cell repertoires in cytomegalovirus infection. Study outcomes and limitations: The ex vivo response was dominated by HLA-C-restricted CMV-specific TCR beta clonotypes. Summed public TCR beta family frequency identified CMV carriers bearing the relevant HLA.

Concerning this clonotype itself: Its target is unknown. Since a much larger clone is just one base distant, this may be a read error.

TCRdb independently ran MiXCR on the reads; one entry per CDR3 protein. The sample contains about 830,000 distinct CDR3 sequences, about 33% of which appear only once. Germline V gene sequence: CDR1 SGHVS, CDR2 FNYEAQ. This CDR3 comprises 14 residues. The source was cultured CD8+ T cells from PBMCs, collected from culture after CMV antigen stimulation. The TCR sequence derives from a human donor in good health (CMV status not recorded). Some clones in this sample may be carry-over from other donors' samples. The chain joins TRBV7-6 to TRBJ1-1; possible D gene TRBD1, 5 bases. CDR3 DNA sequence: TGTGCCAACAGCTCCAGGGTTTCGAACACTGAAGCTTTCTTT. It yields the protein CANSSRVSNTEAFF.